This T cell receptor (beta chain) was found in a study of Graves' ophthalmopathy and Graves' hyperthyroidism. The CDR3 contains 17 residues. V gave up 0 bases and J gave up 2 bases, with 16 bases separating them. CDR1 is MGHRA and CDR2 is YSYEKL in the germline V gene. RNA transcripts served as template for amplifying TCR beta CDR3 sequences. The authors performed first-round RT-PCR with HTBI primers and then a second-round multiplex PCR. TCRdb re-called the multiplex PCR reads through MiXCR, storing one row per CDR3 protein. This table holds hundreds of thousands of distinct CDR3 sequences, approximately 22% found once. General study findings and limits: Built on 13 signatures, a model told ophthalmopathy apart from stable hyperthyroidism with over 85% sensitivity and approximately 81% specificity.

This clonotype was observed at least ten times. As yet, its antigen is unknown. The V and J genes are TRBV4-1 and TRBJ1-2, with a weak D call TRBD1 (5 bases). The source material was peripheral blood. This TCR was sampled from a woman younger than 30 with stable Graves' hyperthyroidism. Some clones in this sample may be carry-over from other donors' samples. CDR3 DNA: TGCGCCAGCAGCCAAGAGAGATCAAGGGACTGCAACTATGGCTACACCTTC. This sequence encodes CASSQERSRDCNYGYTF.